Shown below are 10 T cell receptor beta chains from a single sample sequenced in a study of TIL therapy for anti-PD-1-resistant metastatic lung cancer. This was the immunoSEQ v3 assay. Sequencing used immunoSEQ multiplex PCR; TCRdb keeps in-frame clones, though not all of them. The top ten hold 2.9% of the sample, which has more than 55,000 clones, approximately 78% seen once. Time point meaning: pre-treatment sample, taken before nivolumab and TIL therapy. This specimen was blood, taken at baseline. These receptors were taken from a person between 25 and 79 years old with non-small cell lung cancer.

The rearrangement joins TRBV11-1 to TRBJ2-3, with TRBD2 identical over 12 bases. This CDR3 region has 14 residues. Germline CDR1 reads SGHAT; CDR2 reads FQDESV (reference sequence). The trim removed 8 bases at V and 6 bases at J, leaving 6 bases unmatched. The CDR3 region is CASSRTSGKDTQYF. The CDR3 coding sequence is TGTGCCAGCTCTAGGACTAGCGGGAAGGATACGCAGTATTTT.

The chain uses TRBV9 and TRBJ2-5; D is unresolved. This CDR3 has 15 residues. CDR1 is SGDLS, CDR2 YYNGEE, per germline. V lost 3 bases to trimming and J lost 6 bases, with 18 bases between them. The CDR3 sequence: CASSGRERVGQTQYF. CDR3 sequence (DNA): TGTGCCAGCAGCGGGCGCGAGCGAGTAGGCCAGACCCAGTACTTC. Together with reference TRBV9 and TRBJ2-5, the CDR3 gives the full variable domain: DSGVTQTPKHLITATGQRVTLRCSPRSGDLSVYWYQQSLDQGLQFLIQYYNGEERAKGNILERFSAQQFPDLHSELNLSSLELGDSALYFCASSGRERVGQTQYFGPGTRLLVL.

This clone was observed a handful of times. V is TRBV5-1 and J is TRBJ2-5; tentative D call: TRBD2 (6 bases). The V end was cut by 4 bases, the J end by 1 base, with 11 bases between. Germline V lookup: CDR1 SGHRS, CDR2 YFSETQ. CDR3 length: 14 amino acids. This CDR3 reads CASSGGTAQETQYF. The CDR3 coding sequence is TGCGCCAGCAGCGGGGGGACTGCCCAAGAGACCCAGTACTTC.

The rearrangement joins TRBV7-9 to TRBJ1-3; D unresolved. V lost 4 bases, J lost 0 bases, and 7 bases lay in between. CDR3 size: 14 residues. CDR1 SEHNR and CDR2 FQNEAQ come from the germline V gene (reference sequence). The CDR3 nucleotides read TGTGCCAGCAGCTCCGGGATCTCTGGAAACACCATATATTTT. This translates into CASSSGISGNTIYF.

The chain uses TRBV5-1 and TRBJ2-1; D gene ambiguous. Germline V gene sequence: CDR1 SGHRS, CDR2 YFSETQ. V was pared by 5 bases and J by 7 bases, with 4 bases between. The CDR3 spans 10 residues. The DNA of the CDR3 is TGCGCCAGCAGAGGGAATGAGCAGTTCTTC. Protein sequence: CASRGNEQFF.

This CDR3 reads CASSLQWGTSQSSRYNEQFF. The CDR3 nucleotides read TGTGCCAGCAGTTTACAGTGGGGGACTAGTCAAAGTTCGCGCTACAATGAGCAGTTCTTC. The chain employs TRBV27 and TRBJ2-1; TRBD2 aligns across 8 bases. V shed 2 bases, J shed 3 bases, and the junction held 18 bases outside the gene matches. This CDR3 is built from 20 residues. Germline V gene lookup returns CDR1 MNHEY and CDR2 SMNVEV (reference sequence).

This clone has a single count. This chain connects TRBV7-9 to TRBJ2-1; no clear D. The V end lost 2 bases, the J end lost 2 bases, and 16 bases lay between the germline ends. CDR1 and CDR2 (germline): SEHNR, FQNEAQ (reference sequence). The CDR3 runs 17 residues. The CDR3 loop is CASSLTKRQATYNEQFF. In DNA, the CDR3 is TGTGCCAGCAGCTTAACCAAACGGCAGGCTACCTACAATGAGCAGTTCTTC.

With respect to this clone: Other DNA sequences of this sample code for an identical CDR3. V is TRBV18 and J is TRBJ1-5, with D possibly being TRBD1 (6 bases). The CDR3 has 15 amino acids. The germline CDR1 and CDR2 sequences are KGHSH and LQKENI. Trimming removed 3 bases from V and 2 bases from J, with 11 bases in between. CDR3 coding DNA: TGTGCCAGCTCACCGTGGGGGGCTCGCAATCAGCCCCAGCATTTT. This encodes CASSPWGARNQPQHF. Combining the CDR3 with reference TRBV18 and TRBJ1-5 gives the whole variable domain NAGVMQNPRHLVRRRGQEARLRCSPMKGHSHVYWYRQLPEEGLKFMVYLQKENIIDESGMPKERFSAEFPKEGPSILRIQQVVRGDSAAYFCASSPWGARNQPQHFGDGTRLSIL.

In this sample, this clone turned up once. The V and J genes are TRBV19 and TRBJ1-1, with D uncertain. Between the trimmed V and J ends, which lost 6 bases and 0 bases, there was a span of 8 bases. The V gene's germline CDR1 is LNHDA and CDR2 SQIVND (reference sequence). The CDR3 is 13 amino acids. The CDR3 nucleotides read TGTGCCAGTAGGTTTTACATGAACACTGAAGCTTTCTTT. This encodes CASRFYMNTEAFF. Complete variable domain (other parts from reference TRBV19 and TRBJ1-1): DGGITQSPKYLFRKEGQNVTLSCEQNLNHDAMYWYRQDPGQGLRLIYYSQIVNDFQKGDIAEGYSVSREKKESFPLTVTSAQKNPTAFYLCASRFYMNTEAFFGQGTRLTVV.

Only a few counts were recorded for this clone. Other DNA sequences in this specimen translate into the identical CDR3. The rearrangement joins TRBV7-9 to TRBJ1-5; D is undetermined. Germline V gene data show CDR1 as SEHNR and CDR2 as FQNEAQ (reference sequence). This CDR3 contains 12 residues. V lost 1 base to trimming and J lost 2 bases, with 0 bases between them. CDR3 in DNA: TGTGCCAGCAGCTTAGGCAATCAGCCCCAGCATTTT. Translating gives CASSLGNQPQHF.